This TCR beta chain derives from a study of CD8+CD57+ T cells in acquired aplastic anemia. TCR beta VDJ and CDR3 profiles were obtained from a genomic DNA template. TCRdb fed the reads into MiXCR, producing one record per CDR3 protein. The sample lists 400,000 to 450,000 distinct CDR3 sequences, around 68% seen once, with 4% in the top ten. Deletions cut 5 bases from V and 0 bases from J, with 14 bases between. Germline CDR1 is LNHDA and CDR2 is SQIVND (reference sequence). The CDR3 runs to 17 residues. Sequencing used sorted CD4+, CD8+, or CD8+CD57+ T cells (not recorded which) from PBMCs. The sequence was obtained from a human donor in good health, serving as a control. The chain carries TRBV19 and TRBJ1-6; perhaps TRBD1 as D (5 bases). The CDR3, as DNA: TGTGCCAGTAGTCGGGGGGACCCGAGCTCCTATAATTCACCCCTCCACTTT. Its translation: CASSRGDPSSYNSPLHF.